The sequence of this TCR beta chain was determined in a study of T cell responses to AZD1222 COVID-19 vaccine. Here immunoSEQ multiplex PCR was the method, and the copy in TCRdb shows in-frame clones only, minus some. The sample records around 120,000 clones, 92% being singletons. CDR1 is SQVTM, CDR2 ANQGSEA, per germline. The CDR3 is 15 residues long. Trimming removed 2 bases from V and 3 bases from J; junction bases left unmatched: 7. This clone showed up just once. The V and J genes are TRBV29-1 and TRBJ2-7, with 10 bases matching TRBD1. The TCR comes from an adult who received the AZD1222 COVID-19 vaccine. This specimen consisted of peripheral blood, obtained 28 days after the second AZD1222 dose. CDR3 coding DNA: TGCAGCGTTGAACCCTGGGGACAGGGGAACTACGAGCAGTACTTC. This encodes CSVEPWGQGNYEQYF.